This T cell receptor (beta chain) was identified in a study of control samples from healthy donors and cancer patients. Measured with immunoSEQ multiplex PCR; TCRdb has only the in-frame clones, and not every one. The profile shows fewer than 100,000 clones, nearly 90% of them singletons. The CDR3 sequence is 14 residues long. Trimming stripped 3 bases from V and 5 bases from J, with 11 bases between. Per germline, CDR1 MGHRA and CDR2 YSYEKL. The chain uses TRBV4-1 and TRBJ1-5; no firm D call. The clonotype was recovered from a woman aged 45-65 years in good health. The sample was blood. The CDR3 spells CASSQRTEDQPQHF. In nucleotides, the CDR3 is TGCGCCAGCAGCCAGAGGACGGAGGATCAGCCCCAGCATTTT.